This is a list of T cell receptor beta chains from one sample in a study of sequential checkpoint blockade in melanoma. TCRdb's table, derived via immunoSEQ multiplex PCR, lists solely in-frame clones and lacks some. The sample lists roughly 10,000 clones, about 26% occurring once. Sequencing was performed on tumor tissue (inferred from file names), taken from a patient given nivolumab and ipilimumab in sequence. These receptors were obtained from a human donor with melanoma. The CDR3 runs from the conserved cysteine through the conserved F or W. A D gene is named only where the DNA matches it firmly. Clone size, where shown, is once, few, many, or a class for clones that have expanded.

clone size: few
V gene: TRBV11-3
J gene: TRBJ2-1
D gene: NA
CDR3 DNA: TGTGCCAGCAGCTTATCCCCCGTGGGCTCCTACAATGAGCAGTTCTTC
CDR3 protein: CASSLSPVGSYNEQFF

clone size: NA
V gene: TRBV10-2
J gene: TRBJ2-1
D gene: TRBD2
CDR3 DNA: TGCGCCAGCAGCTCCAGCGGGGGGGCTTTGGGTGAGCAGTTCTTC
CDR3 protein: CASSSSGGALGEQFF

clone size: few
V gene: TRBV30
J gene: TRBJ2-5
D gene: NA
CDR3 DNA: TGTGCCTGGAGTGTAACCGATGAAGAGACCCAGTACTTC
CDR3 protein: CAWSVTDEETQYF

clone size: few
V gene: TRBV7-1
J gene: TRBJ1-3
D gene: NA
CDR3 DNA: TGTGCCAGCAGCTTAAGTGGGGGAAACACCATATATTTT
CDR3 protein: CASSLSGGNTIYF

clone size: few
V gene: TRBV2
J gene: TRBJ2-2
D gene: NA
CDR3 DNA: TGTGCCAGCAGGCACAGGGAAAACACCGGGGAGCTGTTTTTT
CDR3 protein: CASRHRENTGELFF

clone size: NA
V gene: TRBV14
J gene: TRBJ1-4
D gene: NA
CDR3 DNA: TGTGCCAGCAGCCCGAGACAGGAAAATGAAAAACTGTTTTTT
CDR3 protein: CASSPRQENEKLFF

clone size: few
V gene: TRBV7-1
J gene: TRBJ2-3
D gene: NA
CDR3 DNA: TGTGCCAGCAGCCCCGAGAGGGGAGATACGCAGTATTTT
CDR3 protein: CASSPERGDTQYF

clone size: few
V gene: TRBV6-8
J gene: TRBJ2-3
D gene: TRBD1
CDR3 DNA: TGTGCCAGCGGGGGACAGGGTAGCACAGATACGCAGTATTTT
CDR3 protein: CASGGQGSTDTQYF

clone size: many
V gene: TRBV11-3
J gene: TRBJ2-5
D gene: TRBD2
CDR3 DNA: TGTGCCAGCAGCGGATCAGCGGGGGGGCAGGAGACCCAGTACTTC
CDR3 protein: CASSGSAGGQETQYF

clone size: NA
V gene: TRBV9
J gene: TRBJ2-7
D gene: NA
CDR3 DNA: TGTGCCAGCAGTGTTATCGGGCGGCCCGGCGAGCAGTACTTC
CDR3 protein: CASSVIGRPGEQYF

clone size: few
V gene: TRBV30
J gene: TRBJ2-3
D gene: NA
CDR3 DNA: TGTGCCTGGAGTGTACTCAGGGCGATCACAGATACGCAGTATTTT
CDR3 protein: CAWSVLRAITDTQYF

clone size: many
V gene: TRBV11-3
J gene: TRBJ2-5
D gene: NA
CDR3 DNA: TGTGCCAGCAGCTTGGGGTCAGGACGCGAGACCCAGTACTTC
CDR3 protein: CASSLGSGRETQYF

clone size: NA
V gene: TRBV6-8
J gene: TRBJ1-1
D gene: NA
CDR3 DNA: TGTGCCAGCAGGGACGGGGGGGCCATAAACACTGAAGCTTTCTTT
CDR3 protein: CASRDGGAINTEAFF

clone size: NA
V gene: TRBV5-1
J gene: TRBJ1-1
D gene: TRBD1
CDR3 DNA: TGCGCCAGCAGCTTGGGGGACAGGCTGAACACTGAAGCTTTCTTT
CDR3 protein: CASSLGDRLNTEAFF

clone size: few
V gene: TRBV7-1
J gene: TRBJ2-7
D gene: NA
CDR3 DNA: TGTGCCAGCAGCTTATCATTCGCCAGCTGGACGAACTACTACGAGCAGTACTTC
CDR3 protein: CASSLSFASWTNYYEQYF

clone size: few
V gene: TRBV18
J gene: TRBJ1-1
D gene: NA
CDR3 DNA: TGTGCCAGCTCACCACCTACGGCTGGCTTAGGAGCTTTCTTT
CDR3 protein: CASSPPTAGLGAFF

clone size: NA
V gene: TRBV19
J gene: TRBJ2-1
D gene: TRBD2
CDR3 DNA: TGTGCCAGTACTACAAGTCTAGCGGTATTCAATGAGCAGTTCTTC
CDR3 protein: CASTTSLAVFNEQFF

clone size: NA
V gene: TRBV29-1
J gene: TRBJ1-2
D gene: TRBD1
CDR3 DNA: TGCAGCGTTGACCCGACAGGGGTCTATGGCTACACCTTC
CDR3 protein: CSVDPTGVYGYTF

clone size: few
V gene: TRBV6-8
J gene: TRBJ1-2
D gene: NA
CDR3 DNA: TGTGCCACCTCCTCTTTTAACTATGGCTACACCTTC
CDR3 protein: CATSSFNYGYTF

clone size: NA
V gene: TRBV29-1
J gene: TRBJ1-2
D gene: NA
CDR3 DNA: TGCAGCGCGCCCCTCGGCAACTATGGCTACACCTTC
CDR3 protein: CSAPLGNYGYTF

clone size: NA
V gene: TRBV6-8
J gene: TRBJ2-3
D gene: NA
CDR3 DNA: TGTGCCAGCAGCTCATATGGGGGAGATACGCAGTATTTT
CDR3 protein: CASSSYGGDTQYF

clone size: few
V gene: TRBV6-8
J gene: TRBJ1-2
D gene: NA
CDR3 DNA: TGTGCCAGCAAAGACCTTGGACCTCTGCCGGGCGGCTACACCTTC
CDR3 protein: CASKDLGPLPGGYTF

clone size: few
V gene: TRBV23-1
J gene: TRBJ1-1
D gene: NA
CDR3 DNA: TGCGCCAGCAGCTTGGAGGTGTACACTGAAGCTTTCTTT
CDR3 protein: CASSLEVYTEAFF

clone size: NA
V gene: TRBV18
J gene: TRBJ1-5
D gene: NA
CDR3 DNA: TGTGCCAGCTCACCTGTACGGCAGTCTTCCAATCAGCCCCAGCATTTT
CDR3 protein: CASSPVRQSSNQPQHF

clone size: NA
V gene: TRBV6-8
J gene: TRBJ1-5
D gene: NA
CDR3 DNA: TGTGCCAGCAGACTGACAGGCTTTGGCAATCAGCCCCAGCATTTT
CDR3 protein: CASRLTGFGNQPQHF

clone size: many
V gene: TRBV6-8
J gene: TRBJ2-3
D gene: TRBD1
CDR3 DNA: TGTGCCAGTTCCGCAGGGGGCGGCGTAGGTACGCAGTATTTT
CDR3 protein: CASSAGGGVGTQYF

clone size: NA
V gene: TRBV6-8
J gene: TRBJ2-3
D gene: NA
CDR3 DNA: TGTGCCAGCAGTTACGGGGGACTCCACACAGATACGCAGTATTTT
CDR3 protein: CASSYGGLHTDTQYF

clone size: NA
V gene: TRBV6-8
J gene: TRBJ2-1
D gene: NA
CDR3 DNA: TGTGCCAGCAGTTACGACAGGGTGACTAGTGAGCAGTTCTTC
CDR3 protein: CASSYDRVTSEQFF

clone size: few
V gene: TRBV6-8
J gene: TRBJ2-2
D gene: NA
CDR3 DNA: TGTGCCAGCACCTTAATCATGAACAGGTTTAGGACCGGGGAGCTGTTTTTT
CDR3 protein: CASTLIMNRFRTGELFF

clone size: NA
V gene: TRBV6-7
J gene: TRBJ1-3
D gene: NA
CDR3 DNA: TGTGCCAGCAGTGAAGCTCCAGGAAGAATTTCTGGAAACACCATATATTTT
CDR3 protein: CASSEAPGRISGNTIYF